Below are 2 T cell receptor beta chains sequenced from a single sample in a study of blood T cell repertoires in COVID-19. Measured with immunoSEQ multiplex PCR; TCRdb has only the in-frame clones, and not every one. The repertoire has some 20,000 clones, more than 85% of them found once; the top ten carry 7.7%. Sequencing was carried out using peripheral blood. The receptors shown here come from a woman aged 60-75 years with active COVID-19.

The chain is built from TRBV27 and TRBJ2-7; TRBD2 might be the D (6 bases). This CDR3 has 14 residues. The V end was cut by 4 bases, the J end by 5 bases, with 15 bases between. From germline, CDR1 is MNHEY and CDR2 SMNVEV (reference sequence). DNA for the CDR3: TGTGCCAGCAGTTCCGGGGGTAGGATCCACGAGCAGTACTTC. It is translated as CASSSGGRIHEQYF.

The chain couples TRBV9 to TRBJ2-3; 9 bases agree with TRBD1. Germline loops: CDR1 SGDLS, CDR2 YYNGEE. J lost 6 bases, V lost 4 bases, and 12 bases had no gene match. The CDR3 loop spans 16 amino acids. The DNA of the CDR3 is TGTGCCAGCAGCCCAAGAACCACAGGGGGCATCGATACGCAGTATTTT. This sequence encodes CASSPRTTGGIDTQYF.